The clone carrying this T cell receptor (beta chain) was seen only once. The CDR3 is 15 residues long. Germline lookup yields CDR1 SGHVS and CDR2 FNYEAQ. Trimming took 6 bases from V and 0 from J, leaving 15 bases between them. This entry belongs to a study of cytotoxic CD8 clonotypes in ibrutinib-treated CLL. Generated by immunoSEQ multiplex PCR, the TCRdb table keeps only in-frame clones and is missing some. The sample lists 15,000 to 20,000 clones; roughly 80% were seen once. The chain has TRBV7-6 and TRBJ2-7; D may match TRBD1 or TRBD2 (5 bases each). This sample comprised PBMCs, obtained before ibrutinib treatment. The source of this sequence is a human donor with chronic lymphocytic leukemia. In nucleotides, the CDR3 is TGTGCCAGCAGTCCTCAACCCGGGGCCTCCTACGAGCAGTACTTC. Translated, it gives CASSPQPGASYEQYF.